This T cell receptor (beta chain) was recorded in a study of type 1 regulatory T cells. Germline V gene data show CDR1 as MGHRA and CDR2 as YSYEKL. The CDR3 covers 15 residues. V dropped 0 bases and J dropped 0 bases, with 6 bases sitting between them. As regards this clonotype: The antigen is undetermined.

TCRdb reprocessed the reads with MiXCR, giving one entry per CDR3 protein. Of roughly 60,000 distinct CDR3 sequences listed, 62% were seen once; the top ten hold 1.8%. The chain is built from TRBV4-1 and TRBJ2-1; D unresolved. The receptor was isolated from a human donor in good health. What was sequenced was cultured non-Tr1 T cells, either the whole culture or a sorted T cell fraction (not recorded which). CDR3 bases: TGCGCCAGCAGCCAAGAAGGAGCCTCCTACAATGAGCAGTTCTTC. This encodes CASSQEGASYNEQFF.